The 5 T cell receptor beta chains listed next were all sequenced from one sample in a study of siplizumab effects on memory and regulatory T cells. Some clones are missing from TCRdb's copy, which holds only in-frame ones; the method was immunoSEQ multiplex PCR. The sample contains some 110,000 clones, about 93% of which appear only once. The sequenced material came from CD4+ T cells sorted from blood. These receptors were collected from a human donor in good health.

The chain links TRBV10-1 to TRBJ2-3, with 10 bases aligning to TRBD2. CDR1 and CDR2 from the germline V gene are WNHNN and SYGVQD (reference sequence). J gave up 5 bases and V 1 base, and 9 bases lay outside the gene matches. The CDR3 contains 17 residues. The CDR3 bases are TGCGCCAGCAGTGAGTACCAGCGGGGGGGCCTGGTAGATACGCAGTATTTT. Protein product: CASSEYQRGGLVDTQYF.

This clone was detected only once. The chain employs TRBV6-1 and TRBJ1-6, with 8 bases fitting TRBD1. Trimming took 0 bases from V and 0 from J; bases not matched to a gene: 4. Germline V gives CDR1 MNHNS, CDR2 SASEGT. CDR3 size: 18 residues. CDR3 nucleotides: TGTGCCAGCAGTGAAGCAATTACAGGGGGCTCCTATAATTCACCCCTCCACTTT. Protein product: CASSEAITGGSYNSPLHF.

The rearrangement uses TRBV5-6 and TRBJ2-7, with 7 bases identical to TRBD2. Germline V gives CDR1 SGHDT, CDR2 YYEEEE. The CDR3 is 13 amino acids. The junction had 5 bases not matched to a gene; V was cut back by 4 bases and J by 4 bases. This CDR3 is CASSRLAVYEQYF. The CDR3 nucleotides read TGTGCCAGCAGCCGGCTAGCGGTATACGAGCAGTACTTC. The full variable domain, rest sourced from reference TRBV5-6 and TRBJ2-7, is DAGVTQSPTHLIKTRGQQVTLRCSPKSGHDTVSWYQQALGQGPQFIFQYYEEEERQRGNFPDRFSGHQFPNYSSELNVNALLLGDSALYLCASSRLAVYEQYFGPGTRLTVT.

The chain is built from TRBV9 and TRBJ1-2, with a tentative D call TRBD1 (6 bases). Trimming took off 5 bases at V and 8 bases at J, with 22 bases between the two ends. Germline values: CDR1 SGDLS, CDR2 YYNGEE. The CDR3 runs 15 residues. This CDR3 reads CASRTAHGGSGGYTF. The DNA of the CDR3 is TGTGCCAGCAGAACCGCACATGGGGGCTCTGGAGGCTACACCTTC.

The J gene is TRBJ2-7, the V gene TRBV2; TRBD2 matches 12 bases. The CDR3 spans 16 residues. The V gene end was trimmed by 7 bases and the J gene end by 4 bases; junction bases not matched to a gene: 11. Germline CDR1 is SNHLY and CDR2 is FYNNEI. The CDR3 nucleotides read TGTGCCAGCAATAAGACTAGCGGGAGAGGGAGATACGAGCAGTACTTC. It translates to CASNKTSGRGRYEQYF.